This T cell receptor beta chain was identified during a study of blood T cell repertoires in COVID-19. Study background: Acute and convalescent COVID-19 specimens originated in the United States, Italy and Spain. The cDNA or gDNA used as material had been derived from T cells, B-cell-depleted T cells, or PBMCs.

The authors' processing: Estimated nucleated cell counts came from reference gene primer amplification. Libraries were prepared by immunoSEQ multiplex PCR; TCRdb keeps only in-frame clonotypes and omits some of them. The V and J calls and clone size are taken from that table; D and trimming were inferred from the DNA. The sample shows 45,000 to 50,000 clones, about 83% of them seen only once. The germline gives CDR1 MDHEN, CDR2 SYDVKM. This CDR3 has 15 residues. The V gene end was trimmed by 6 bases and the J gene end by 4 bases; junction bases not matched to a gene: 10. This TCR was sampled from a man at least 80 years old in a cohort sampled during active COVID-19. The sample was peripheral blood. The rearrangement uses TRBV28 and TRBJ2-3; the match to TRBD1 covers 7 bases. This CDR3 is CASRATGPSPDTQYF. The CDR3 nucleotides are TGTGCCAGCAGAGCGACAGGGCCATCACCAGATACGCAGTATTTT.